The T cell receptor (beta chain) under discussion was sequenced for a study of blood T cell repertoires in COVID-19 (dated by TCRdb to the early 2020s). Looking at the study overall: Collaborator samples came from the United States, Italy and Spain and covered acute and convalescent phases of COVID-19. The material from the prospective study consisted of cDNA or gDNA derived from T cells, B-cell-depleted T cells, or PBMCs. Subjects who had been exposed to COVID-19, were actively infected with it, or had recovered from it provided the deeply sampled blood TCRbeta repertoires that made up the dataset. A freely available public database, intended as a resource for researchers studying the immune response to SARS-CoV-2, is where the repertoires were released. The samples were drawn from two sources: the first 160 participants of the ongoing ImmuneRACE study, and 1,200 or so subjects contributed by 6 global collaborators. The sample metadata nearly always contained a de-identified subject ID, COVID-19 status, age in years and sex. Where available, HLA class I and class II types were obtained from metadata supplied by the sample provider rather than from assay-based typing. Broad study findings and their caveats: The amount of clinical and demographic metadata varied by source and participant and was provided uncurated.

In regard to this clone: Its recognized antigen is unknown. Base qualities are not at hand, and no much larger clone is one base apart.

The CDR3 holds 15 amino acids from the cysteine to the phenylalanine. The only DNA kept is the CDR3, 45 bases in frame from the first base. CDR1 and CDR2, looked up from the germline V gene (reference sequence), are MNHEY and SMNVEV. The germline V end is reduced by 4 bases and the J end by 3 bases; junction bases left unmatched: 5. In Seattle, one collaborating source enrolled patients while the infection was active and tracked those patients longitudinally over the course of disease. Collaborating institutions collected whole blood in K2EDTA tubes following their own protocols. For TCRbeta analysis, collaborators shipped samples as frozen whole blood, isolated PBMCs, or DNA extracted from either of those sample types. The immunoSEQ Assay, a bias-controlled multiplex PCR, was used to amplify TCRbeta CDR3 regions from genomic DNA. In the source study's methods: Nucleated cell counts per sample were estimated from amplification of reference gene primers within the assay. To quantify the absolute abundance of each unique TCRbeta CDR3 rearrangement, sequence reads were collapsed and filtered. For each sample, productive Simpson clonality was calculated as the square root of Simpson's diversity index across productive rearrangements. Drawn from immuneACCESS, this table holds only the in-frame rearrangements with V and J called that TCRdb kept. Clones are partly lost; checked studies trace under half to an unresolved V gene and leave the rest unexplained. V and J calls and clone size are given by that table; D and trimming were obtained from the DNA. This sample lists about 500,000 clones; roughly nine tenths were detected once. 7.5% to 9.5% of the sample lies in the top ten.

The V and J genes are TRBV27 and TRBJ2-3, with 9 bases in between that match TRBD2. The TCR sequence derives from a woman aged 45 to 65 with COVID-19, enrolled during active disease. The sequencing input was peripheral blood. The CDR3 protein sequence reads: CASSYAGLATDTQYF. The DNA sequence is given as TGTGCCAGCAGTTACGCGGGACTAGCAACAGATACGCAGTATTTT.